This T cell receptor (beta chain) came from a study of cytomegalovirus exposure and HLA in healthy donors. Across the study: An earlier analysis found fewer than 120 million unique TCR beta sequences from approximately 170 million T cells.

V was trimmed by 0 bases and J by 2 bases, leaving 9 bases between them. The CDR3 covers 14 residues. Germline V lookup: CDR1 SGDLS, CDR2 YYNGEE. Turning to this clone: Its antigen is still unknown.

Findings of the study overall: Later analysis suggested most CMV-associated TCR beta chains were HLA-restricted. In a later analysis, donors in an Asian-associated ancestry cluster reportedly had fewer N-insertions in productive TCRs than the cohort mean. A previous analysis found most TCR beta V segments productive roughly 90% or roughly 30% of the time.

Both 60 Vbeta primers and 13 Jbeta primers went into the PCR. Libraries were prepared by immunoSEQ multiplex PCR; TCRdb keeps only in-frame clonotypes and omits some of them. This table holds about 160,000 clones, around 75% found once. The clonotype originates from a young man in good health and CMV-seronegative. Input material: PBMCs. V gene TRBV9 combines with J gene TRBJ2-7; D unclear. CDR3 in DNA: TGTGCCAGCAGCGTAGATGGGCAGACCTACGAGCAGTACTTC. This gives the protein CASSVDGQTYEQYF.